One sample yielded the 32 T cell receptor delta chains listed below, sequenced in a study of γδ T cells in repeated Plasmodium falciparum infection. TCRdb reapplied CATT to the multiplex PCR reads. The sample consists of roughly 90,000 delta-chain clones, roughly 1.4% of them appearing once. Vgamma9/Vdelta2+ and Vdelta2-negative gammadelta T cells were flow-sorted from PBMC for bulk sequencing. Sequenced sample: gamma-delta T cells from blood. Source of these receptors: a pool of human donors (malaria-infected and uninfected, not separated).

In regard to this clone: The protein held in TCRdb is that of a much larger clone and does not match this DNA's translation at residue 3, likely because of a read error; the protein shown is translated from the DNA. This chain links TRDV2 with TRDJ3; 9 bases fit TRDD3. Since TCRdb gives no J gene, matching the DNA to germline was used here to assign it. This CDR3 region has 16 residues. Looked up from germline, CDR1 is GEAIGNYY and CDR2 is EKD. The CDR3 DNA is TGTGCCTATGACTGGGGGAGCTCCTGGGACACCCGACAGATGTTTTTC. Amino acids: CAYDWGSSWDTRQMFF.

Notes on this clone: TCRdb shows a much larger clone's protein in place of this DNA's translation, and the two differ at residue 5, likely through a read error; the protein shown is translated from the DNA. This chain connects TRDV1 to TRDJ1, with TRDD3 matching 12 bases. This CDR3 spans 22 amino acids. The germline V gene encodes CDR1 TSWWSYY and CDR2 QGS. Germline trimming cut 4 bases from V and 5 bases from J; bases unmatched to any gene: 26. This CDR3 is CALGGLGAFLTLWGIRLDKLIF. The CDR3 DNA reads as TGTGCTCTTGGGGGACTAGGGGCCTTCCTGACTCTCTGGGGGATACGTTTGGATAAACTCATCTTT.

Turning to this clone: One base separates it from a far larger clone, so it is likely a read error. This same CDR3 is encoded by further DNA sequences in the sample. The chain carries TRDV2 and TRDJ1; 13 nucleotides line up with TRDD3. The J gene was missing in TCRdb and was found by matching the end of the DNA to germline. CDR3 length: 16 residues. The V gene's germline CDR1 is GEAIGNYY and CDR2 EKD. The CDR3 DNA sequence: TGCGCCTGTGAAGCACTGGGGGATACGGGGACCGATAAACTCATCTTT. It yields the protein CACEALGDTGTDKLIF.

As for this clone: The mismatch at residue 3 between this DNA's translation and the TCRdb protein of a much larger clone likely reflects a read error; the protein shown is translated from the DNA. The chain recombines TRDV2 with TRDJ1; D perhaps matches TRDD2 (8 bases). This CDR3 region has 27 residues. Germline CDR1 GEAIGNYY, CDR2 EKD. The CDR3 loop reads CARDTKLPTSTGELPPSCDKATDKLIF. CDR3 DNA: TGTGCCCGTGACACCAAACTTCCTACAAGTACTGGGGAACTTCCCCCCTCCTGCGATAAAGCCACCGATAAACTCATCTTT.

About this clone: TCRdb's listed protein matches a much larger clone and diverges from this DNA's translation at residue 16, likely through a read error; the protein shown comes from the DNA. V usage is TRDV2 and J usage is TRDJ1; 12 bases match TRDD3. The CDR3 has 22 amino acids. CDR1 is GEAIGNYY, CDR2 EKD, per germline. Trimming at V came to 0 bases and at J to 1 base, leaving 20 bases not matched to a gene. CDR3 nucleotides: TGTGCCTGTGACACCGTGCCCGTGATTGTACTGGGGGATACTCTGTGCACCGATAAACTCATCTTT. Residues: CACDTVPVIVLGDTLCTDKLIF.

This clone was observed a handful of times. V usage is TRDV1 and J usage is TRDJ1, with D tentatively TRDD3 (6 bases). The J gene, left out of TCRdb, was set here by checking the DNA against germline. CDR1 is TSWWSYY and CDR2 is QGS in the germline V gene. The CDR3 has 19 residues. The ends were cut back, 1 base at V and 0 bases at J, with 21 bases in the middle. CDR3 nucleotide sequence: TGTGCTCTTGGGGAACCCCCATCCCCCGGGGGACCCCACACCGATAAACTCATCTTT. This sequence encodes CALGEPPSPGGPHTDKLIF.

This clone was seen ten or more times. The V and J genes are TRDV1 and TRDJ1; D possibly corresponds to TRDD3 (7 bases). V lost 4 bases and J lost 4, with 25 bases in between. The CDR3 contains 18 residues. Germline V gives CDR1 TSWWSYY, CDR2 QGS. The CDR3 reads CALGVPLPPFSGGDKLIF. In DNA, the CDR3 is TGTGCTCTTGGGGTCCCACTTCCTCCGTTCTCTGGGGGCGATAAACTCATCTTT.

Comment on this clone: A far bigger clonotype differs at one base, so this is likely a read error. Other DNA sequences in this specimen translate into the identical CDR3. V gene TRDV1 combines with J gene TRDJ1; TRDD3 matches 7 bases. TCRdb gives no J gene; it was assigned here by matching the DNA to germline. Per germline, CDR1 TSWWSYY and CDR2 QGS. Losses at the gene ends were 4 bases for V and 2 bases for J; bases not matched to a gene: 34. The CDR3 covers 24 residues. The CDR3 here is CALGVRGPPALNYWGLKGTDKLIF. The DNA of the CDR3 is TGTGCTCTTGGGGTCCGTGGCCCTCCGGCCCTGAACTACTGGGGCCTTAAGGGGACCGATAAACTCATCTTT.

This clone has more than one count but fewer than ten. This likely reflects a read error, since a far larger clone is one base away. The sample carries other DNA sequences with the same CDR3. The rearrangement uses TRDV2 and TRDJ3; TRDD3 matches 8 bases. In the absence of a J gene in TCRdb, the DNA was matched to germline to assign it here. Looked up from germline, CDR1 is GEAIGNYY and CDR2 is EKD. This CDR3 is built from 22 residues. This chain's CDR3 is CACDTGFGTGGKSSWDTRQMFF. The DNA for the CDR3 is TGTGCCTGTGACACCGGATTTGGTACTGGGGGGAAAAGCTCCTGGGACACCCGGCAGATGTTTTTC.

Many counts were recorded for this clone. The rearrangement joins TRDV1 to TRDJ1; 7 bases match TRDD3. CDR3 length: 17 residues. From germline, CDR1 is TSWWSYY and CDR2 QGS. The junction had 8 bases not matched to a gene; V was cut back by 1 base and J by 0 bases. The CDR3 DNA is TGTGCTCTTGGGGAACCCCGGGTGGGGGGATACACCGATAAACTCATCTTT. Its translation is CALGEPRVGGYTDKLIF.

This clone was detected ten times or more. TCRdb's protein for this DNA is that of a much larger clone and differs from the translation at residue 3, likely a read error; the protein shown is the DNA translation. This chain joins TRDV1 and TRDJ1; 7 bases line up with TRDD3. The CDR3 has 22 residues. CDR1 is TSWWSYY, CDR2 QGS, per germline. CDR3 DNA sequence: TGTGCTATTGGGGAACTCAAGGTACCTACTGGGGATAAGCCCGGGGACACCGATAAACTCATCTTT. Translation gives CAIGELKVPTGDKPGDTDKLIF.

With respect to this clone: TCRdb has a much larger clone's protein, which differs at residue 17 from the translation of this DNA, likely because of a read error; what is shown is the protein translated from the DNA. The V gene call reads TRDV2; no J gene was called; no DNA check was done on the table's D call, TRDD3. Germline values: CDR1 GEAIGNYY, CDR2 EKD. The CDR3 sequence is 19 residues long. The CDR3 here is CACDLVTGRGVLYADKPIF. The CDR3 nucleotides are TGTGCCTGTGACTTAGTCACTGGAAGAGGGGTTTTGTATGCCGATAAACCCATCTTT.

This clone came up a few times. The TCRdb protein comes from a much larger clone and disagrees with this DNA's translation at residue 4, likely due to a read error; the protein given here is derived from the DNA. The J gene is TRDJ1, the V gene TRDV1; D call uncertain. TCRdb leaves out the J gene; it was filled in here by matching the DNA to germline. The CDR3 totals 17 residues. CDR1 and CDR2 from the germline V gene are TSWWSYY and QGS. V was pared by 7 bases and J by 2 bases, with 23 bases between. As DNA, the CDR3 is TGTGCTCTTGAGGCTCCCCCGTCCCCAAGGAGGACCGATAAACTCATCTTT. Its translation: CALEAPPSPRRTDKLIF.

This clone was found many times. This sample also contains other DNA sequences that code for the same CDR3. This chain uses TRDV1 with TRDJ1, with D tentatively TRDD2 (6 bases). V was trimmed by 3 bases and J by 6 bases, leaving 17 bases between them. The CDR3 consists of 15 residues. Germline V gives CDR1 TSWWSYY, CDR2 QGS. The CDR3 region is CALGDVLRGHNKLIF. The DNA for the CDR3 is TGTGCTCTTGGGGACGTCCTACGCGGTCATAATAAACTCATCTTT.

The sample holds a few counts of this clone. This DNA translates differently at residue 6 from the TCRdb protein, which is that of a much larger clone; a read error is likely, and the protein shown is the DNA's own translation. The chain has TRAV38-2/DV8 and TRDJ1; 12 positions agree with TRDD3. This CDR3 contains 19 residues. Looked up from germline, CDR1 is TSESDYY and CDR2 is QEAYKQQN. V lost 8 bases and J lost 2; bases outside the gene matches: 19. The DNA of the CDR3 is TGTGCTTACCAACGGTCCCTACAGGTACTGGGGGATACTACCGATAAACTCATCTTT. Translation: CAYQRSLQVLGDTTDKLIF.

This clone turned up a few times. This DNA's translation differs at residue 4 from TCRdb's protein, which comes from a much larger clone; a read error is likely, and the protein shown is translated from the DNA. The chain combines TRDV1 with TRDJ1; D perhaps matches TRDD2 (7 bases). The germline V and J ends were trimmed by 7 bases and 1 base, with 28 bases remaining between them. The CDR3 is 19 residues long. The V gene's germline CDR1 is TSWWSYY and CDR2 QGS. CDR3 loop: CALEDDYTWGFLPTDKLIF. As DNA, the CDR3 is TGTGCTCTTGAGGATGACTATACGTGGGGGTTCCTACCCACCGATAAACTCATCTTT.

Points on this clone: This DNA's translation and the protein TCRdb lists, from a much larger clone, do not match at residue 4, likely due to a read error; the protein shown is translated from the DNA. V and J are TRDV1 and TRDJ1; 12 nucleotides match TRDD3. Germline CDR1 TSWWSYY, CDR2 QGS. The CDR3 length is 16 residues. Germline trimming cut 7 bases from V and 9 bases from J; bases unmatched to any gene: 15. CDR3 protein: CALEGGDGYWGIQLIF. CDR3 nucleotide sequence: TGTGCTCTTGAGGGGGGAGACGGGTACTGGGGGATACAACTCATCTTT.

As concerns this clone: A far larger clone is just one base off, so this is likely a read error. Other nucleotide sequences from this sample produce the same CDR3. The chain combines TRDV2 with TRDJ1, with 10 nucleotides matching TRDD3. The J gene was missing in TCRdb and was found by matching the end of the DNA to germline. J gave up 3 bases and V 3 bases, and 9 bases lay outside the gene matches. Germline-derived CDR1 and CDR2 are GEAIGNYY and EKD. This CDR3 is 16 amino acids long. The CDR3 protein is CACDVWGIGWADKLIF. CDR3 DNA: TGTGCCTGTGACGTCTGGGGGATAGGATGGGCCGATAAACTCATCTTT.

This clone showed up just a few times. This is likely an artifact of a read error, given a far larger clone one base away. This sample includes further DNA sequences coding for the same CDR3. The chain recombines TRDV2 with TRDJ1; 8 nucleotides align to TRDD3. Germline loops: CDR1 GEAIGNYY, CDR2 EKD. The CDR3 is 17 residues long. The CDR3 sequence is CACDTGEGILCTDKLIF. In DNA, the CDR3 is TGTGCCTGTGACACAGGGGAGGGGATACTTTGCACCGATAAGCTCATCTTT.

This clone has only a few counts. TCRdb attributes to this sequence the protein of a much larger clone, which differs from the DNA translation at residue 11; a read error is likely, and the protein displayed is translated from the DNA. V usage is TRDV2 and J usage is TRDJ1; 8 nucleotides line up with TRDD3. No J gene was available from TCRdb, and it was assigned here by a germline match of the DNA. Germline loops: CDR1 GEAIGNYY, CDR2 EKD. The CDR3 is 16 amino acids. J gave up 3 bases and V 3 bases, and 11 bases lay outside the gene matches. The CDR3 DNA follows: TGTGCCTGTGACGCCCTGGGGGACGGGGGGGCCGATAAACTCATCTTT. Translating gives CACDALGDGGADKLIF.

This clone was seen only a few times. It differs at one base from a far larger clone, so likely a read error. The same CDR3 can be traced to other DNA sequences in this sample. This chain connects TRDV1 to TRDJ1; possibly TRDD2 or TRDD3 for D (8 bases each). The J gene was not available in TCRdb and was assigned here by matching the DNA to germline segments. CDR1 TSWWSYY and CDR2 QGS come from the germline V gene. This CDR3 is built from 21 residues. The ends were cut back, 4 bases at V and 0 bases at J, with 30 bases in the middle. CDR3 nucleotide sequence: TGTGCTCTTGGGGGGGCCTTCCTAAGCCGTACTGGGGGGAAGTACACCGATAAACTCATCTTT. It encodes CALGGAFLSRTGGKYTDKLIF.

About this clone: The likely explanation is a read error, given a far larger clone one base away. Other nucleotide sequences in the sample specify the same CDR3. The chain uses TRDV1 and TRDJ1, with 10 bases aligning to TRDD3. CDR3 length: 19 residues. Germline values: CDR1 TSWWSYY, CDR2 QGS. Here the CDR3 DNA reads TGTGCCCTTGGGTACAATCTACGGCGGGGGATACGTGTTTCCGATAAACTCATCTTT. Protein product: CALGYNLRRGIRVSDKLIF.

This clone was seen more than once but under ten times. A far larger clone is a single base away, which makes a read error likely. Other DNA variants within this sample encode the same CDR3. The chain joins TRDV1 to TRDJ1; 9 bases are shared with TRDD3. TCRdb lists no J gene, so it was determined here by aligning the DNA to germline. The CDR3 has 21 residues. Germline V gene sequence: CDR1 TSWWSYY, CDR2 QGS. This CDR3 is CALGESTRYWGTRGYTDKLIF. The CDR3 DNA is TGTGCCCTTGGGGAAAGCACTAGGTACTGGGGGACCCGGGGGTACACCGATAAACTCATCTTT.

Worth noting for this clone: A far larger clone is only one base removed, so a read error is likely. The identical CDR3 is also encoded by other nucleotide sequences in the sample. V gene TRDV1 was called; the J gene was not; the tabulated D call, TRDD3, remains unverified against the DNA. The CDR3 contains 20 residues. Germline V CDR1 and CDR2: TSWWSYY, QGS. The CDR3 DNA sequence: TGTGCTCTTGGGGCTCTAGAGCTCCCAAACTGGGGGCTTAACACCGATAAGCTCATCTTT. Its protein is CALGALELPNWGLNTDKLIF.

Ten or more counts support this clone. This chain uses TRDV1 with TRDJ1; 7 nucleotides align to TRDD2. The CDR3 contains 18 residues. V was clipped by 2 bases and J by 4 bases; unmatched bases: 16. The germline V gene has CDR1 TSWWSYY and CDR2 QGS. The chain's CDR3 is CALGEFCFLLEGCDKLIF. The CDR3 region has the DNA TGTGCTCTTGGGGAATTCTGTTTCCTACTGGAGGGGTGCGATAAACTCATCTTT.

This clone was observed at least ten times. A read error likely explains why the TCRdb protein, taken from a much larger clone, differs from this DNA's translation at residue 9; the protein shown is translated from the DNA. The CDR3 DNA follows: TGTGCTCTTGGGGAAGTGGGAGGGACCCCATCCTACACCGATAAACTCATCTTT. Translated: CALGEVGGTPSYTDKLIF. This chain joins TRDV1 and TRDJ1; D not certain. Trimming left V 2 bases short and J 0 bases short, with 19 bases between. Germline V gene sequence: CDR1 TSWWSYY, CDR2 QGS. The CDR3 runs 18 residues.

This clone has at least ten counts. This CDR3 is CALGEKRGAYTDKLIF. CDR3 coding DNA: TGTGCTCTTGGGGAAAAGAGAGGGGCGTACACCGATAAACTCATCTTT. The rearrangement links TRDV1 to TRDJ1; unclear D gene. V gave up 2 bases and J gave up 0 bases, with 13 bases separating them. The CDR3 has 16 residues. Germline CDR1 reads TSWWSYY; CDR2 reads QGS.

About this clone: This probably arose from a read error, given a far larger clone one base away. Other nucleotide sequences from this sample produce the same CDR3. The V gene is TRDV2, the J gene TRDJ1, with D perhaps given as TRDD2 or TRDD3 (6 bases each). In the absence of a J gene in TCRdb, the DNA was matched to germline to assign it here. This CDR3 comprises 19 residues. Between the trimmed V and J ends, which lost 3 bases and 1 base, there was a span of 26 bases. Germline CDR1 and CDR2: GEAIGNYY and EKD. The CDR3, as DNA: TGTGCCTGTGACTCGCTCCTACGGGGTGGGGGGTACATCACCGATAAACTCATCTTT. Translating gives CACDSLLRGGGYITDKLIF.

This clone was seen only a few times. It is likely a read error: a sequence one base away is far more abundant. CDR3: CALGELTSYWVIGPDKLIF. The CDR3 DNA reads as TGTGCTCTTGGAGAACTGACTTCCTACTGGGTTATAGGCCCCGATAAACTCATCTTT. The chain joins TRDV1 to TRDJ1, with 8 bases aligning to TRDD2. No J gene was available from TCRdb, and it was assigned here by a germline match of the DNA. CDR3 length: 19 amino acids. Germline V gives CDR1 TSWWSYY, CDR2 QGS.

As concerns this clone: A far larger clone is a single base away, which makes a read error likely. This sample includes further DNA sequences coding for the same CDR3. This rearrangement joins TRDV2 to TRDJ1; 9 bases match TRDD3. TCRdb supplies no J gene; here it was assigned by aligning the nucleotide sequence to germline. The germline V gene has CDR1 GEAIGNYY and CDR2 EKD. CDR3 length: 18 residues. V gave up 1 base and J gave up 0 bases; unmatched junction bases: 11. CDR3 sequence reads: CACDTYDWGTYHTDKLIF. As DNA, the CDR3 is TGTGCCTGTGACACTTACGACTGGGGGACCTACCACACCGATAAACTCATCTTT.

Concerning this clone: TCRdb lists the protein of a much larger clone for this DNA, which differs at residue 5, so this is likely a read error; the protein given here is translated from the DNA itself. The chain joins TRDV1 to TRDJ1, with 13 bases fitting TRDD3. The J gene, absent from TCRdb, was called here by matching the DNA to germline. This CDR3 contains 21 residues. V was clipped by 4 bases and J by 8 bases; unmatched bases: 25. Germline-derived CDR1 and CDR2 are TSWWSYY and QGS. The DNA of the CDR3 is TGTGCTCTTGGGGGACTATTCCTGCCTAACTGGGGGATACGTGCCCCCTTCAAACTCATCTTT. It yields the protein CALGGLFLPNWGIRAPFKLIF.

This clone was detected many times. This likely traces to a read error, being one base from a far larger clone. Other DNA sequences in this sample translate to the same CDR3. The chain combines TRDV2 with TRDJ1; unclear D gene. The CDR3 has 14 amino acids. Germline values: CDR1 GEAIGNYY, CDR2 EKD. The CDR3 protein is CACDSLLNTDKLIF. DNA for the CDR3: TGTGCCTGTGACTCCTTACTTAACACTGATAAACTCATCTTT.